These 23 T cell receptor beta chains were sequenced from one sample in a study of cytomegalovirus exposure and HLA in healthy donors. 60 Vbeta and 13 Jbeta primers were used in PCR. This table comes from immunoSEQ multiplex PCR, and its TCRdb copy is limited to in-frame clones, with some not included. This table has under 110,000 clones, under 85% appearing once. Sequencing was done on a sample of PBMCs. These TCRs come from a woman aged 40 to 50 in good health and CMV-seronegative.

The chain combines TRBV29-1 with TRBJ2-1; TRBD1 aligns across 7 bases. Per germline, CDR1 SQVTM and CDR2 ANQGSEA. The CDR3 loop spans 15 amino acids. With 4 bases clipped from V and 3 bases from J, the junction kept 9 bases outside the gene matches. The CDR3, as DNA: TGCAGCGTTGCCCTGGGACAGCGGAACTACAATGAGCAGTTCTTC. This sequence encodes CSVALGQRNYNEQFF.

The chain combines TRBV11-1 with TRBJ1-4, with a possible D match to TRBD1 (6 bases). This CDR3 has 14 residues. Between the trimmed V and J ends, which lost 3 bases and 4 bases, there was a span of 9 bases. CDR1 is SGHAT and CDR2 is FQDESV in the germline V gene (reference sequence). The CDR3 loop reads CASSFGQNNEKLFF. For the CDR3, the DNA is TGTGCCAGCAGCTTCGGACAGAATAATGAAAAACTGTTTTTT.

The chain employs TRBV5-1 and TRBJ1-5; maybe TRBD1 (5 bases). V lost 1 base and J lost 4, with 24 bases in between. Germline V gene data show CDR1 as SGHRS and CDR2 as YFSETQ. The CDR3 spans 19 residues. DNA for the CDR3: TGCGCCAGCAGCTTGACGGCGACCCATTTCAGGGCGTCAAATCAGCCCCAGCATTTT. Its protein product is CASSLTATHFRASNQPQHF.

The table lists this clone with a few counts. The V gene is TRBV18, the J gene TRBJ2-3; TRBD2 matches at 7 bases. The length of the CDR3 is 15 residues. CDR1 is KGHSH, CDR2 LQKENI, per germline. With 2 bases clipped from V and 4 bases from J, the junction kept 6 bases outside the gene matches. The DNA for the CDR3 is TGTGCCAGCTCACCAATGAGCGGGATGGCAGATACGCAGTATTTT. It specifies CASSPMSGMADTQYF.

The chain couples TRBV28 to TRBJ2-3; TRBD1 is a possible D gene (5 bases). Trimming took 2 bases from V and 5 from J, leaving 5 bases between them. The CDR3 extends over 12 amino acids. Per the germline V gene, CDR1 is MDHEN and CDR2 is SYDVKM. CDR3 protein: CASSLQGDTQYF. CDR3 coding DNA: TGTGCCAGCAGTTTACAGGGAGATACGCAGTATTTT.

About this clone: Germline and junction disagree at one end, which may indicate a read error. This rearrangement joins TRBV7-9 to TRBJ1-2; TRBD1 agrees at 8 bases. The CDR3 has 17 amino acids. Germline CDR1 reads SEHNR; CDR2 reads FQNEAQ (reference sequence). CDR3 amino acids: CSSSSNPTGDPNYGYTF. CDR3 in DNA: TGTTCCAGCAGCTCTAACCCGACAGGGGACCCCAACTATGGCTACACCTTC. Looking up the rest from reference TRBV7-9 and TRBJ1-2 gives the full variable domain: DTGVSQNPRHKITKRGQNVTFRCDPISEHNRLYWYRQTLGQGPEFLTYFQNEAQLEKSRLLSDRFSAERPKGSFSTLEIQRTEQGDSAMYLCSSSSNPTGDPNYGYTFGSGTRLTVV.

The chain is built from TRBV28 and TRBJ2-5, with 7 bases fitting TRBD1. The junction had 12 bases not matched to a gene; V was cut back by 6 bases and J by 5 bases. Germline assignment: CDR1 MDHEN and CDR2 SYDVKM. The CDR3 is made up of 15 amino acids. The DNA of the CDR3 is TGTGCCAGCAGACCTATGACAGGGTCTCGCGAGACCCAGTACTTC. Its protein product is CASRPMTGSRETQYF.

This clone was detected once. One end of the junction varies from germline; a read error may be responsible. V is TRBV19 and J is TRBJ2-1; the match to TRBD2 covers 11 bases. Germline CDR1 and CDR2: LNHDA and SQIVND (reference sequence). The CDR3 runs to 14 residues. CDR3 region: CASSITSGSYEQFF. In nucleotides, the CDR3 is TGTGCCAGCAGTATAACTAGCGGGAGTTATGAGCAGTTCTTC.

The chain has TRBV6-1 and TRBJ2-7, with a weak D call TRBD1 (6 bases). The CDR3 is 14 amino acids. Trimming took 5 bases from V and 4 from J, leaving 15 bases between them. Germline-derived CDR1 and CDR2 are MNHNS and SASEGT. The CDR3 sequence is CASSTDRNLYEQYF. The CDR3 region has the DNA TGTGCCAGCAGTACGGACAGAAACCTTTACGAGCAGTACTTC.

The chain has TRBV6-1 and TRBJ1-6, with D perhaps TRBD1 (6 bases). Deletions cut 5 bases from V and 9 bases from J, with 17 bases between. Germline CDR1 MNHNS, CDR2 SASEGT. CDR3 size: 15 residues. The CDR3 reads CASSKARGWGSPLHF. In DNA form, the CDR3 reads TGTGCCAGCAGTAAGGCCAGGGGATGGGGTTCACCCCTCCACTTT.

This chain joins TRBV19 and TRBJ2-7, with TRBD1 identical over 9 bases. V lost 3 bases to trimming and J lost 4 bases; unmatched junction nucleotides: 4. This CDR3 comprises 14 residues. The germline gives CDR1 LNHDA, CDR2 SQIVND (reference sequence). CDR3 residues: CASSIRTGDYEQYF. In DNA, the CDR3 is TGTGCCAGTAGTATTCGGACAGGGGATTACGAGCAGTACTTC.

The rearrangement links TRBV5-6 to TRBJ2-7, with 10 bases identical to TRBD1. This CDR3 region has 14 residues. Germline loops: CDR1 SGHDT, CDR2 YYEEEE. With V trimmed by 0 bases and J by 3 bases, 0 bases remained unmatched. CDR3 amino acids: CASSLGTGGYEQYF. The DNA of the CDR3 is TGTGCCAGCAGCTTGGGGACAGGGGGCTACGAGCAGTACTTC.

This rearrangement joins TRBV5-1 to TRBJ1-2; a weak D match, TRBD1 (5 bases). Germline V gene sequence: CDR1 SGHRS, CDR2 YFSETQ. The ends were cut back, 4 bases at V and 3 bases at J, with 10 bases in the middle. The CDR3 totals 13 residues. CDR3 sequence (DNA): TGCGCCAGCAGCCCGGACACCCACTATGGCTACACCTTC. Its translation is CASSPDTHYGYTF. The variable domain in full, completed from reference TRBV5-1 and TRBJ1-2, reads KAGVTQTPRYLIKTRGQQVTLSCSPISGHRSVSWYQQTPGQGLQFLFEYFSETQRNKGNFPGRFSGRQFSNSRSEMNVSTLELGDSALYLCASSPDTHYGYTFGSGTRLTVV.

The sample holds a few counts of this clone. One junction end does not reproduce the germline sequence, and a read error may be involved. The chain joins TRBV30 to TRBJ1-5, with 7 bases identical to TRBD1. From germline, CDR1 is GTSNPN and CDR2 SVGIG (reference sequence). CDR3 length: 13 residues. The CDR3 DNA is TGTGCCTGGAGTGATCGGACAGGTCAGACCCAGCATTTT. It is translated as CAWSDRTGQTQHF.

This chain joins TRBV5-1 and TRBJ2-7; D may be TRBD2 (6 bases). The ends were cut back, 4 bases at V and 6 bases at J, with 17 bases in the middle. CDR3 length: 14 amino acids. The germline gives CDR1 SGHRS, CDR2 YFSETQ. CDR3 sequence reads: CASSGVGGHGEQYF. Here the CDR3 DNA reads TGCGCCAGCAGCGGAGTCGGGGGTCATGGCGAGCAGTACTTC.

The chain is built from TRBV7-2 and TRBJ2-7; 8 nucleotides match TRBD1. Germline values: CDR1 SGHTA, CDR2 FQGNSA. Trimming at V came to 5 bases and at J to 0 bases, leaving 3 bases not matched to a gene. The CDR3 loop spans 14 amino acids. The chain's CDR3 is CASSRQGNSYEQYF. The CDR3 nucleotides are TGTGCCAGCAGCAGACAGGGGAACTCCTACGAGCAGTACTTC.

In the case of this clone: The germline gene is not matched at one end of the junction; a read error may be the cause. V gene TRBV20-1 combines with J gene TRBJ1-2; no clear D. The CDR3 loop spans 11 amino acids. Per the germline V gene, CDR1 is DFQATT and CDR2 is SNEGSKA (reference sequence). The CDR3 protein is CSARDGIGEGF. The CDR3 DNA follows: TGCAGTGCTAGAGATGGGATCGGCGAGGGCTTC.

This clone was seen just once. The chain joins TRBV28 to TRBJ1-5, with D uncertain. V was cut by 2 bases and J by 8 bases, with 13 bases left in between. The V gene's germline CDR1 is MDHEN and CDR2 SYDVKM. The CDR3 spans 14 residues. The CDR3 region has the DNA TGTGCCAGCAGTTTAAGTCGGGGAGATAAGCCCCAGCATTTT. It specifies CASSLSRGDKPQHF.

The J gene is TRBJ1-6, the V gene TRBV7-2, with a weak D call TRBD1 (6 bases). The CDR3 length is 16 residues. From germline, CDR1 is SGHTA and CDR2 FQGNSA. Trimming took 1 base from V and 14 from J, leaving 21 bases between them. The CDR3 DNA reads TGTGCCAGCAGCTTAGGGCCAGGGGACGGCGGTACCACCCTCCACTTT. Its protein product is CASSLGPGDGGTTLHF.

The CDR3 region has the DNA TGTGCCAGCAGCCCAACTAGCGGGGTCCGCAATGAGCAGTTCTTC. It specifies CASSPTSGVRNEQFF. The chain combines TRBV28 with TRBJ2-1, with 10 bases lining up with TRBD2. Germline-derived CDR1 and CDR2 are MDHEN and SYDVKM. This CDR3 spans 15 amino acids. With V trimmed by 6 bases and J by 6 bases, 8 bases remained unmatched. The full variable domain, with the rest looked up from reference TRBV28 and TRBJ2-1, is DVKVTQSSRYLVKRTGEKVFLECVQDMDHENMFWYRQDPGLGLRLIYFSYDVKMKEKGDIPEGYSVSREKKERFSLILESASTNQTSMYLCASSPTSGVRNEQFFGPGTRLTVL.

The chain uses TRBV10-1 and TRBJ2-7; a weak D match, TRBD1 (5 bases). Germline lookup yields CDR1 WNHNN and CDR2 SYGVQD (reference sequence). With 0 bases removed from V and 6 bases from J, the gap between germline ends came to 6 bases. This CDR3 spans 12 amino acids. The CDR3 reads CASSESGREQYF. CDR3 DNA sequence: TGCGCCAGCAGTGAGTCGGGGCGCGAGCAGTACTTC.

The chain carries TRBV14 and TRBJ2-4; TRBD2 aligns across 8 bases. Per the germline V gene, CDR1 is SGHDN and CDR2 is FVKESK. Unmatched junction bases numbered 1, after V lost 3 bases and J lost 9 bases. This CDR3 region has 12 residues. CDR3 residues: CASSQGLGIQYF. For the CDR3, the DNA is TGTGCCAGCAGCCAGGGACTAGGCATTCAGTACTTC.

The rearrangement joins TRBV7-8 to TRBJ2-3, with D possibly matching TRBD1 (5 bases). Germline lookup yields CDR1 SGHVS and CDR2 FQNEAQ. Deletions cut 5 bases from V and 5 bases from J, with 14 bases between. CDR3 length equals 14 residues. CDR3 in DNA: TGTGCCAGCAGCCCAGGCAGGGTTGTAGATACGCAGTATTTT. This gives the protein CASSPGRVVDTQYF.